This TCR beta chain is drawn from a study of human T cells and chemical hapten exposure. Regarding time point: patch test 1, 2 weeks after DPC sensitization. Treatment denoted: therapeutic diphenylcyclopropenone sensitization with weekly scalp DPC. Prior to each patch test being applied, blood was drawn. Each CDR3 protein gets one entry after TCRdb re-called the RACE reads with MiXCR. The sample lists about 120,000 distinct CDR3 sequences, around 10% seen once, with 1.1% to 1.5% in the top ten. Germline loops: CDR1 SGHKS, CDR2 YYEKEE (reference sequence). V was cut by 4 bases and J by 4 bases, with 9 bases left in between. This CDR3 is 14 amino acids long.

The V call is TRBV5-5, the J call TRBJ1-6; no reliable D call. This material consisted of whole blood, taken in connection with sensitization to the hapten diphenylcyclopropenone (DPC). The sequence was obtained from a woman aged 45-60 years with alopecia areata. Some clones in this sample may be carry-over from other donors' samples. The CDR3 DNA is TGTGCCAGCAGCCCGGACTCTTATAATTCACCCCTCCACTTT. Protein: CASSPDSYNSPLHF. Full variable domain (remainder filled in from reference TRBV5-5 and TRBJ1-6): DAGVTQSPTHLIKTRGQQVTLRCSPISGHKSVSWYQQVLGQGPQFIFQYYEKEERGRGNFPDRFSARQFPNYSSELNVNALLLGDSALYLCASSPDSYNSPLHFGNGTRLTVT.